This TCR beta chain was recorded in a study of T cell responses to AZD1222 COVID-19 vaccine. Libraries were prepared by immunoSEQ multiplex PCR; TCRdb keeps only in-frame clonotypes and omits some of them. The sample records tens of thousands of clones, around 83% being singletons. This CDR3 comprises 17 residues. CDR1 and CDR2 (germline): SGHVS, FNYEAQ. V dropped 11 bases and J dropped 0 bases, with 25 bases sitting between them. This chain connects TRBV7-6 to TRBJ1-2; weak D call: TRBD1 (5 bases). The TCR originated in an adult in good health. Sample: peripheral blood, taken on day 0 of AZD1222 vaccination. This CDR3 is CAPQRGRTGLTNYGYTF. The CDR3 DNA sequence: TGTGCCCCCCAAAGGGGTCGAACCGGGTTGACTAACTATGGCTACACCTTC.